This passage covers 5 T cell receptor beta chains from one sample sequenced in a study of cytomegalovirus exposure and HLA in healthy donors. PCR employed 60 Vbeta and 13 Jbeta primers. Assay: immunoSEQ multiplex PCR; the TCRdb copy retains only in-frame clones and omits some. The profile shows around 110,000 clones, around 85% of them singletons. Sequenced input: PBMCs. The receptors stem from a man aged 25-45 years in good health and CMV-seronegative.

This clone came up once. The V call is TRBV30, the J call TRBJ2-5, with 11 bases aligning to TRBD2. Germline trimming cut 5 bases from V and 7 bases from J; bases unmatched to any gene: 12. CDR1 and CDR2 from the germline V gene are GTSNPN and SVGIG (reference sequence). This CDR3 has 15 residues. The CDR3 coding sequence is TGTGCCTGGGGGGCGGGACTAGCGGCCCCCAGGACCCAGTACTTC. Its translation is CAWGAGLAAPRTQYF.

This clone has only a few counts. The rearrangement joins TRBV4-2 to TRBJ2-1; TRBD2 aligns across 8 bases. CDR1 is LGHNA, CDR2 YNFKEQ, per germline. The CDR3 runs 15 residues. The trim removed 0 bases at V and 6 bases at J, leaving 4 bases unmatched. The CDR3 protein is CASSQEYGGANEQFF. The CDR3 nucleotides read TGTGCCAGCAGCCAAGAGTACGGGGGGGCCAATGAGCAGTTCTTC.

V gene TRBV5-1 combines with J gene TRBJ1-2, with 7 bases lining up with TRBD1. V was pared by 3 bases and J by 6 bases, with 8 bases of the junction left unmatched. This CDR3 is built from 14 residues. The germline gives CDR1 SGHRS, CDR2 YFSETQ. This CDR3 reads CASSSIDRVNGYTF. The DNA of the CDR3 is TGCGCCAGCAGCTCAATTGACAGGGTAAATGGCTACACCTTC. Filled out from reference TRBV5-1 and TRBJ1-2, the complete variable domain reads KAGVTQTPRYLIKTRGQQVTLSCSPISGHRSVSWYQQTPGQGLQFLFEYFSETQRNKGNFPGRFSGRQFSNSRSEMNVSTLELGDSALYLCASSSIDRVNGYTFGSGTRLTVV.

This clone has just one count. V is TRBV29-1 and J is TRBJ2-1; D possibly corresponds to TRBD2 (6 bases). This CDR3 is 12 amino acids long. Trimming stripped 6 bases from V and 6 bases from J, with 12 bases between. Germline V gene data show CDR1 as SQVTM and CDR2 as ANQGSEA. Written as DNA, the CDR3 is TGCAGCGTCCTGAGGGGAGGCAATGAGCAGTTCTTC. It is translated as CSVLRGGNEQFF.

This clone was seen more than once but under ten times. The chain combines TRBV30 with TRBJ2-3; D possibly corresponds to TRBD2 (6 bases). The V gene's germline CDR1 is GTSNPN and CDR2 SVGIG (reference sequence). The germline V and J ends were trimmed by 4 bases and 1 base, with 9 bases remaining between them. The CDR3 extends over 13 amino acids. CDR3 amino acids: CAWNSGGTDTQYF. CDR3 nucleotide sequence: TGTGCCTGGAATAGCGGAGGCACAGATACGCAGTATTTT.